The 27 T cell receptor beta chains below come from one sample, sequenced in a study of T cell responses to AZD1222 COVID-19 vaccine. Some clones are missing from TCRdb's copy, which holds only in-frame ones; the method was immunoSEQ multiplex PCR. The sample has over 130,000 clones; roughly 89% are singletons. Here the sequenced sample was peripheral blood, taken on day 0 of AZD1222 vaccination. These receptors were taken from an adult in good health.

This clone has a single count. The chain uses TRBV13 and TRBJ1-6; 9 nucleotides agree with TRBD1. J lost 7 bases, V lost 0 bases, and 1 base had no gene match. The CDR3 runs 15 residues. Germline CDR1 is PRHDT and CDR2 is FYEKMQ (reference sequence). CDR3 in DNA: TGTGCCAGCAGCTTAGGGACAGGGGGAAATTCACCCCTCCACTTT. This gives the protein CASSLGTGGNSPLHF.

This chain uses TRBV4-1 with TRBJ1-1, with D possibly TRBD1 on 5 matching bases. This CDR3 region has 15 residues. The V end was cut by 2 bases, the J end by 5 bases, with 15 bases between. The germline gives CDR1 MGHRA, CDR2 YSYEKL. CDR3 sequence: CASSQLLTGLTEAFF. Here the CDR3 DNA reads TGCGCCAGCAGCCAATTACTTACAGGTCTGACTGAAGCTTTCTTT.

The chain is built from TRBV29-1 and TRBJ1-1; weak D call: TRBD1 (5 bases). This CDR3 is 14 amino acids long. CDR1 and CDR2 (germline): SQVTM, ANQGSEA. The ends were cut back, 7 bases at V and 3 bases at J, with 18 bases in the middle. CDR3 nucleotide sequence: TGCAGCGCTTTTAAGGGGCAGCCGGACACTGAAGCTTTCTTT. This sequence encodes CSAFKGQPDTEAFF.

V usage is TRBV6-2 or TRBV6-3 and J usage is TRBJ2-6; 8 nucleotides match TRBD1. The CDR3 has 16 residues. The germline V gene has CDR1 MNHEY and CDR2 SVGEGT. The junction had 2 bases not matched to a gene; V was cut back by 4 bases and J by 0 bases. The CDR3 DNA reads TGTGCCAGCAGTTCAGGGGGCTACTCTGGGGCCAACGTCCTGACTTTC. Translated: CASSSGGYSGANVLTF.

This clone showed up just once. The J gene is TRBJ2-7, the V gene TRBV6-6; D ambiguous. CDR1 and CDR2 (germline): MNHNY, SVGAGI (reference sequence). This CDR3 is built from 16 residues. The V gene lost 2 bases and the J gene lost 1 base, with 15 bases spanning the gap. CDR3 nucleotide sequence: TGTGCCAGCAGTTACCTCAGACCAAGGCCTTCCTACGAGCAGTACTTC. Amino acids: CASSYLRPRPSYEQYF.

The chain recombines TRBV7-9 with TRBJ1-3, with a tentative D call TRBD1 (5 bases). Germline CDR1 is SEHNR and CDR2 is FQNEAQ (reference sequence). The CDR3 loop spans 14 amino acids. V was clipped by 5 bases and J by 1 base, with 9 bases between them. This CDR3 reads CASSHPGSGNTIYF. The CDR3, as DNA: TGTGCCAGCAGCCACCCAGGGTCTGGAAACACCATATATTTT. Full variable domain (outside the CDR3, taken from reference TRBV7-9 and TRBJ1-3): DTGVSQNPRHKITKRGQNVTFRCDPISEHNRLYWYRQTLGQGPEFLTYFQNEAQLEKSRLLSDRFSAERPKGSFSTLEIQRTEQGDSAMYLCASSHPGSGNTIYFGEGSWLTVV.

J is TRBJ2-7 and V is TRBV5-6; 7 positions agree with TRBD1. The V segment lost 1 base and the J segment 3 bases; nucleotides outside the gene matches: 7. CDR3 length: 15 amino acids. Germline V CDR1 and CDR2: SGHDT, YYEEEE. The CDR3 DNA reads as TGTGCCAGCAGCTTGCTCACAGGGGCCATCTACGAGCAGTACTTC. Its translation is CASSLLTGAIYEQYF.

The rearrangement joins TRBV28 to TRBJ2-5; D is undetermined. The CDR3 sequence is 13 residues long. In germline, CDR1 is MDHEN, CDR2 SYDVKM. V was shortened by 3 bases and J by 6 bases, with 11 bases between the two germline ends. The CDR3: CASSFGSPKTQYF. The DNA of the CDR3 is TGTGCCAGCAGTTTTGGCAGCCCTAAGACCCAGTACTTC. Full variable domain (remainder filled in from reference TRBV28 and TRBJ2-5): DVKVTQSSRYLVKRTGEKVFLECVQDMDHENMFWYRQDPGLGLRLIYFSYDVKMKEKGDIPEGYSVSREKKERFSLILESASTNQTSMYLCASSFGSPKTQYFGPGTRLLVL.

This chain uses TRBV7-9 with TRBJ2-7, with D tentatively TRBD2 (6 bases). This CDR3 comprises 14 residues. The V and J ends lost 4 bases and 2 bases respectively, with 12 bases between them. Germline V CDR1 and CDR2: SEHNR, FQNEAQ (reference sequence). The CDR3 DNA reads TGTGCCAGCAGCTCTCCTTGGGGGGCCTACGAGCAGTACTTC. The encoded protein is CASSSPWGAYEQYF.

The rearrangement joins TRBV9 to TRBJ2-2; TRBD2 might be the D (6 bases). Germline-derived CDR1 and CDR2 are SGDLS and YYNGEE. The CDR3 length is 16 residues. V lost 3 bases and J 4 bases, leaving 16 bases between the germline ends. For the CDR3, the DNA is TGTGCCAGCAGCGCTGACCGGATTAGCGGCACCGGGGAGCTGTTTTTT. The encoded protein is CASSADRISGTGELFF. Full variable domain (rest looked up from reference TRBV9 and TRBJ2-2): DSGVTQTPKHLITATGQRVTLRCSPRSGDLSVYWYQQSLDQGLQFLIQYYNGEERAKGNILERFSAQQFPDLHSELNLSSLELGDSALYFCASSADRISGTGELFFGEGSRLTVL.

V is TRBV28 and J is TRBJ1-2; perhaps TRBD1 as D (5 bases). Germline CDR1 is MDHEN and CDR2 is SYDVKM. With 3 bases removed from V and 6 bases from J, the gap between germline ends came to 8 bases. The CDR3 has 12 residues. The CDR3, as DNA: TGTGCCAGCAGTTTTAAGGGGAATGGCTACACCTTC. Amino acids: CASSFKGNGYTF.

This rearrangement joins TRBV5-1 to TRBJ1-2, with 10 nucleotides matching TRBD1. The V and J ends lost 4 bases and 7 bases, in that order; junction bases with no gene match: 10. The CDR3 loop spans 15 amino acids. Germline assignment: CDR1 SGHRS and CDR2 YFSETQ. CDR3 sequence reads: CASSHLDRGASGYTF. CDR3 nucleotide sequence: TGCGCCAGCAGCCATTTGGACAGGGGGGCTAGTGGCTACACCTTC.

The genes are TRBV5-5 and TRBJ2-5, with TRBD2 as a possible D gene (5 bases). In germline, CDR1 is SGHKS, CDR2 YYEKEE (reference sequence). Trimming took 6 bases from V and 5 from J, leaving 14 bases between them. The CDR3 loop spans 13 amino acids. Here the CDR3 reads CASIRTPGETQYF. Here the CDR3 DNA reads TGTGCCAGCATCAGGACCCCGGGGGAGACCCAGTACTTC.

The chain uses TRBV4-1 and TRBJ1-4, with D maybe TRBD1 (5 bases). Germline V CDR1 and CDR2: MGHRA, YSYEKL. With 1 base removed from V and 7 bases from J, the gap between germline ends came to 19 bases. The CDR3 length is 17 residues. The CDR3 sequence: CASSQGAASGGLEKLFF. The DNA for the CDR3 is TGCGCCAGCAGCCAAGGCGCTGCATCCGGGGGACTTGAAAAACTGTTTTTT.

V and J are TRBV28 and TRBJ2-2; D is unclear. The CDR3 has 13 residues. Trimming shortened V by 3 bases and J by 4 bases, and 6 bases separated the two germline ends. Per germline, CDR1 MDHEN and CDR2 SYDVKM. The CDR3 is CASSLQPTGELFF. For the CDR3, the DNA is TGTGCCAGCAGTTTGCAGCCCACCGGGGAGCTGTTTTTT. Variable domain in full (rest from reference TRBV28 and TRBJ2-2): DVKVTQSSRYLVKRTGEKVFLECVQDMDHENMFWYRQDPGLGLRLIYFSYDVKMKEKGDIPEGYSVSREKKERFSLILESASTNQTSMYLCASSLQPTGELFFGEGSRLTVL.

The CDR3 nucleotides read TGTGCCAGCAGTTTTAGCAGGGGCCTAGCCAAAAACATTCAGTACTTC. Protein sequence: CASSFSRGLAKNIQYF. This sequence joins TRBV28 and TRBJ2-4; tentative D call: TRBD1 (6 bases). Trimming shortened V by 3 bases and J by 0 bases, and 12 bases separated the two germline ends. The CDR3 is made up of 16 amino acids. The germline CDR1 and CDR2 sequences are MDHEN and SYDVKM.

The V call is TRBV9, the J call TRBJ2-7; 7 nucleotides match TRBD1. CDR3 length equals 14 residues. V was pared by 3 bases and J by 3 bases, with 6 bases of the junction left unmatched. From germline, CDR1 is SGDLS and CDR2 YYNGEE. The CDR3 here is CASSEGTESYEQYF. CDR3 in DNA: TGTGCCAGCAGCGAAGGGACAGAGAGCTACGAGCAGTACTTC.

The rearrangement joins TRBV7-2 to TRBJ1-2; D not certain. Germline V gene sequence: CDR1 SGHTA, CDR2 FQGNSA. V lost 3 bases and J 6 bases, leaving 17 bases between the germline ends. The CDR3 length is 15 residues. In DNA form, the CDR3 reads TGTGCCAGCAGCTTTTGGCAGGAGCTGGTCGATGGCTACACCTTC. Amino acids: CASSFWQELVDGYTF.

The CDR3 loop is CASRGPTNTGELFF. The CDR3 nucleotides read TGTGCCAGCAGGGGACCAACGAACACCGGGGAGCTGTTTTTT. The chain has TRBV6-5 and TRBJ2-2, with D perhaps matching TRBD1 or TRBD2 (5 bases each). The length of the CDR3 is 14 residues. The V and J ends lost 6 bases and 0 bases respectively, with 8 bases between them. Germline CDR1 is MNHEY and CDR2 is SVGAGI.

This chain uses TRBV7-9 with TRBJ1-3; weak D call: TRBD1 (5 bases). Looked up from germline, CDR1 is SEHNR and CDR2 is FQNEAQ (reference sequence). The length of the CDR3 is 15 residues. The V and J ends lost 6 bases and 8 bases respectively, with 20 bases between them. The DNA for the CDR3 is TGTGCCAGCAGTCCCCTAGGGACCCCTAGGGACACCATATATTTT. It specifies CASSPLGTPRDTIYF.

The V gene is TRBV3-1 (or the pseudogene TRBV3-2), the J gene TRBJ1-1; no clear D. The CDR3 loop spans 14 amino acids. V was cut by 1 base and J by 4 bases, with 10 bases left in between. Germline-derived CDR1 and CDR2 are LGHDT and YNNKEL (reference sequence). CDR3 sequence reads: CASSQVQGITEAFF. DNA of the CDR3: TGTGCCAGCAGCCAAGTCCAAGGAATCACTGAAGCTTTCTTT.

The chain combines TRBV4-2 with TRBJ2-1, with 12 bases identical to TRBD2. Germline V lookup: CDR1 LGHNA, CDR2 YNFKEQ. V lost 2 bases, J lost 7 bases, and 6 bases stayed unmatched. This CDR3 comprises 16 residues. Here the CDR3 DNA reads TGTGCCAGCAGCCAACTTTCACTAGCGGGGGGAAATGAGCAGTTCTTC. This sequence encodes CASSQLSLAGGNEQFF.

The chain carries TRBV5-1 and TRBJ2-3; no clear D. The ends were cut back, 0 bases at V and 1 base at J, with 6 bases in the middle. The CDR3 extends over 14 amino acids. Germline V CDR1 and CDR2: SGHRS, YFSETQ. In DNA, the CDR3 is TGCGCCAGCAGCTTGGAGGGTCGCACAGATACGCAGTATTTT. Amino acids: CASSLEGRTDTQYF.

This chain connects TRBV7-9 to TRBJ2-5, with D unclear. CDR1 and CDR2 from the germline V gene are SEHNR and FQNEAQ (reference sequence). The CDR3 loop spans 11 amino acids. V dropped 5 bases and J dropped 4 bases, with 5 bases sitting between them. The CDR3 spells CASSPLETQYF. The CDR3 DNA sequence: TGTGCCAGCAGCCCCCTAGAGACCCAGTACTTC.

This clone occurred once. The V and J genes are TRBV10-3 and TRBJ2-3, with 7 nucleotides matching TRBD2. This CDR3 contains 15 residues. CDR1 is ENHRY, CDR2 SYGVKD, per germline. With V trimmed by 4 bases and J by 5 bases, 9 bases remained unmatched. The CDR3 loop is CAISVGRESQDTQYF. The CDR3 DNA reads TGTGCCATCAGTGTTGGGCGGGAGTCCCAAGATACGCAGTATTTT.

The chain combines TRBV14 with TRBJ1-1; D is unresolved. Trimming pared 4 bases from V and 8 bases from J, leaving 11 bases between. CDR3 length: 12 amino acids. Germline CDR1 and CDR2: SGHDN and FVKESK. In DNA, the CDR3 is TGTGCCAGCAGCCCCAGGACCGCAGAAGCTTTCTTT. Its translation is CASSPRTAEAFF.

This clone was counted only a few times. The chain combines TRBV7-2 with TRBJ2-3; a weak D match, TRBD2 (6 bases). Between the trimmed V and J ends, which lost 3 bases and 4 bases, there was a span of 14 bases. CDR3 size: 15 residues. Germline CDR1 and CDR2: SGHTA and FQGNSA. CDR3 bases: TGTGCCAGCAGCTTCCGTCAGGGAGGTCCAGATACGCAGTATTTT. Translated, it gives CASSFRQGGPDTQYF.